A single sample is the source of the 15 T cell receptor beta chains below, sequenced in a study of CD8+CD57+ T cells in acquired aplastic anemia. Profiles of TCR beta VDJ and CDR3 were generated from a genomic DNA template. TCRdb passed the reads through MiXCR, listing each CDR3 protein once. Found here are hundreds of thousands of distinct CDR3 sequences, about a third of them singletons; the top ten hold 0.7% to 1%. In patients chosen for sequencing, flow cytometry had shown CD8+CD57+ cell expansion. The specimen sequenced was sorted CD4+, CD8+, or CD8+CD57+ T cells (not recorded which) from PBMCs. Receptors were obtained from a human donor with aplastic anemia.

The chain links TRBV11-1 to TRBJ1-1, with a possible D match to TRBD1 (6 bases). The CDR3 consists of 16 residues. V shed 5 bases and J shed 0 bases, with 16 bases lying between them. CDR1 is SGHAT and CDR2 is FQDESV in the germline V gene (reference sequence). The CDR3 DNA reads TGTGCCAGCAGCCAAAAGCCGACAGGTATGAACACTGAAGCTTTCTTT. This translates into CASSQKPTGMNTEAFF.

The chain couples TRBV30 to TRBJ2-1; 15 bases are a match to TRBD2. The CDR3 is 16 amino acids. V shed 0 bases, J shed 6 bases, and the junction held 3 bases outside the gene matches. The germline gives CDR1 GTSNPN, CDR2 SVGIG (reference sequence). CDR3 DNA: TGTGCCTGGAGTGTACCGGGACTAGCGGGAGGCAATGAGCAGTTCTTC. This encodes CAWSVPGLAGGNEQFF.

This chain uses TRBV2 with TRBJ2-7; TRBD1 matches at 7 bases. This CDR3 is 15 amino acids long. CDR1 and CDR2 from the germline V gene are SNHLY and FYNNEI. The V segment lost 6 bases and the J segment 3 bases; nucleotides outside the gene matches: 11. The CDR3, as DNA: TGTGCCAGCAGGGCATTTCCGGGACAGAACTACGAGCAGTACTTC. Its translation is CASRAFPGQNYEQYF.

J is TRBJ2-7 and V is TRBV25-1; D gene unclear. Trimming removed 5 bases at V and 0 bases at J, with 14 bases between. This CDR3 comprises 15 residues. Germline V gene sequence: CDR1 MGHDK, CDR2 SYGVNS. CDR3 region: CASSLGSLSSYEQYF. CDR3 bases: TGTGCCAGCAGTTTAGGCAGCCTGAGCTCCTACGAGCAGTACTTC.

This clonotype was observed at least ten times. This chain joins TRBV10-3 and TRBJ2-7; D could derive from TRBD1 or TRBD2 (7 bases each). This CDR3 has 15 amino acids. Germline CDR1 and CDR2: ENHRY and SYGVKD. Trimming removed 0 bases at V and 4 bases at J, with 13 bases between. The CDR3 coding sequence is TGTGCCATCAGTGAGTCAGGGCAGGGGGGGTACGAGCAGTACTTC. Residues: CAISESGQGGYEQYF.

This clonotype appeared once. The CDR3 DNA sequence: TGTGCCAGCGGCCCGGACAATGAGCAGTTCTTC. Encoded protein: CASGPDNEQFF. The chain employs TRBV7-2 and TRBJ2-1; D unresolved. Germline loops: CDR1 SGHTA, CDR2 FQGNSA. Trimming stripped 8 bases from V and 5 bases from J, with 7 bases between. There are 11 residues in the CDR3. The variable domain in full, with the rest retrieved from reference TRBV7-2 and TRBJ2-1, is GAGVSQSPSNKVTEKGKDVELRCDPISGHTALYWYRQSLGQGLEFLIYFQGNSAPDKSGLPSDRFSAERTGGSVSTLTIQRTQQEDSAVYLCASGPDNEQFFGPGTRLTVL.

V is TRBV19 and J is TRBJ2-5, with TRBD1 as a possible D gene (5 bases). Between the trimmed V and J ends, which lost 5 bases and 2 bases, there was a span of 12 bases. Germline assignment: CDR1 LNHDA and CDR2 SQIVND (reference sequence). This CDR3 region has 14 residues. The CDR3: CASSVAQGQETQYF. The CDR3 nucleotides read TGTGCCAGTAGTGTAGCCCAGGGACAAGAGACCCAGTACTTC.

This chain links TRBV11-1 with TRBJ2-1; D may be TRBD1 or TRBD2 (6 bases each). Germline CDR1 is SGHAT and CDR2 is FQDESV (reference sequence). Trimming took 5 bases from V and 15 from J, leaving 23 bases between them. The CDR3 is 14 residues long. CDR3 sequence: CASSNPAGGAFRFF. The CDR3 nucleotides read TGTGCCAGCAGCAACCCGGCCGGGGGCGCTTTCCGGTTCTTC.

The genes are TRBV13 and TRBJ2-6; D unclear. CDR1 PRHDT and CDR2 FYEKMQ come from the germline V gene (reference sequence). CDR3 length: 15 residues. The V end was cut by 4 bases, the J end by 1 base, with 8 bases between. DNA of the CDR3: TGTGCCAGCAGCTCTAGTACTTCTGGGGCCAACGTCCTGACTTTC. Protein product: CASSSSTSGANVLTF.

The rearrangement joins TRBV20-1 to TRBJ1-2, with 7 bases fitting TRBD1. The CDR3 loop spans 13 amino acids. Germline V gene sequence: CDR1 DFQATT, CDR2 SNEGSKA (reference sequence). J lost 1 base, V lost 5 bases, and 4 bases had no gene match. CDR3 bases: TGCAGTGCTCTTAGACAGGGTAACTATGGCTACACCTTC. As protein: CSALRQGNYGYTF.

This chain links TRBV25-1 with TRBJ1-2; 12 nucleotides agree with TRBD1. The V gene's germline CDR1 is MGHDK and CDR2 SYGVNS. The CDR3 is 15 residues long. The V gene end was trimmed by 5 bases and the J gene end by 10 bases; junction bases not matched to a gene: 11. The CDR3 protein is CASSLGQGAGGVYTF. CDR3 DNA sequence: TGTGCCAGCAGTTTGGGACAGGGGGCGGGAGGGGTCTACACCTTC.

CDR3 residues: CASSLGSVGVKLYEQFF. The DNA of the CDR3 is TGTGCCAGCAGCTTAGGTTCGGTGGGAGTCAAGCTTTATGAGCAGTTCTTC. V is TRBV13 and J is TRBJ2-1, with D possibly matching TRBD2 (5 bases). Per germline, CDR1 PRHDT and CDR2 FYEKMQ (reference sequence). Trimming took off 0 bases at V and 8 bases at J, with 20 bases between the two ends. The CDR3 has 17 amino acids.

This clonotype was seen repeatedly, ten times or more. The V gene is TRBV7-2, the J gene TRBJ2-7; TRBD2 matches at 8 bases. Germline V CDR1 and CDR2: SGHTA, FQGNSA. Unmatched junction bases numbered 5, after V lost 1 base and J lost 3 bases. CDR3 size: 15 residues. CDR3 amino acids: CASSLVGGRNYEQYF. The CDR3 nucleotides are TGTGCCAGCAGCTTAGTTGGCGGGAGGAACTACGAGCAGTACTTC.

This chain connects TRBV3-1 to TRBJ1-3; 8 bases agree with TRBD1. The CDR3 is 16 residues long. CDR1 is LGHDT and CDR2 is YNNKEL in the germline V gene (reference sequence). The junction had 10 bases not matched to a gene; V was cut back by 1 base and J by 8 bases. CDR3 loop: CASSQGATGAGDTIYF. The CDR3 DNA reads as TGTGCCAGCAGCCAAGGGGCGACAGGGGCAGGTGACACCATATATTTT.

This clonotype has at least ten counts. V gene TRBV10-3 combines with J gene TRBJ2-1, with unresolved D. Germline lookup yields CDR1 ENHRY and CDR2 SYGVKD. The CDR3 runs to 13 residues. The germline V and J ends were trimmed by 4 bases and 5 bases, with 9 bases remaining between them. The CDR3, as DNA: TGTGCCATCAGTGTTACGGAGAACAATGAGCAGTTCTTC. Protein: CAISVTENNEQFF.